This TCR beta chain was observed in a study of graft-versus-host responses after intestinal transplantation. Study details: Multivisceral, liver-intestinal, or isolated intestinal grafts were transplanted into recipients.

Only in-frame clones appear in the TCRdb table, and some are missing; sequencing was by immunoSEQ multiplex PCR. The repertoire holds 9,900 or so clones, with under 40% as singletons. This clone was found a few times. Researchers placed approximately 200,000 CFSE-labeled responder cells in culture with approximately 200,000 irradiated, violet-dye-labeled stimulator cells. Sorting of proliferating CFSE-low CD3+CD4+ and CD3+CD8+ responders took place after the reaction. The CDR3 has 15 amino acids. V was pared by 0 bases and J by 0 bases, with 8 bases between. The germline V gene encodes CDR1 SGDLS and CDR2 YYNGEE.

The source of this sequence is a human patient who was an organ donor for intestinal transplantation. The chain has TRBV9 and TRBJ2-3, with D maybe TRBD2 (6 bases). The material sequenced was alloreactive CD4+ T cells from a mixed lymphocyte reaction culture, taken before transplantation. The subset: CFSE-low proliferating T cells sorted from roughly 6-day pre-transplant mixed lymphocyte reaction (GvH or HvG direction). The CDR3 DNA sequence: TGTGCCAGCAGCGTAGTGGCGGGGAGCACAGATACGCAGTATTTT. It encodes CASSVVAGSTDTQYF. The entire variable domain, with the rest obtained from reference TRBV9 and TRBJ2-3, is as follows: DSGVTQTPKHLITATGQRVTLRCSPRSGDLSVYWYQQSLDQGLQFLIQYYNGEERAKGNILERFSAQQFPDLHSELNLSSLELGDSALYFCASSVVAGSTDTQYFGPGTRLTVL.